These 22 T cell receptor beta chains were all obtained from the same sample, sequenced in a study of CD8+ T cells in alopecia areata. RNA was isolated and reverse transcribed to cDNA, the sequencing template. Data came from immunoSEQ multiplex PCR; TCRdb stores just in-frame clones and leaves some out. The sample lists about 76,000 clones; roughly 70% were seen once. As for treatment: oral pan-JAK inhibitor, 5-10 mg twice daily. The sample consisted of CD8+ T cells sorted from blood, taken at week 24, from a patient treated with tofacitinib. The receptors were gathered from a human donor with alopecia areata.

The V gene is TRBV5-1, the J gene TRBJ2-7; D is ambiguous. Germline V CDR1 and CDR2: SGHRS, YFSETQ. The CDR3 has 15 amino acids. V was shortened by 0 bases and J by 0 bases, with 10 bases between the two germline ends. The CDR3, as DNA: TGCGCCAGCAGCTTGGAGTCCACTCACTCCTACGAGCAGTACTTC. Protein: CASSLESTHSYEQYF.

The chain carries TRBV5-4 and TRBJ2-5, with TRBD2 identical over 9 bases. The CDR3 extends over 15 amino acids. Germline CDR1 is SGHNT and CDR2 is YYREEE (reference sequence). V lost 1 base to trimming and J lost 3 bases; unmatched junction nucleotides: 4. CDR3 protein: CASSLKAGGEETQYF. DNA for the CDR3: TGTGCCAGCAGCTTGAAAGCGGGGGGTGAAGAGACCCAGTACTTC. Together with reference TRBV5-4 and TRBJ2-5, the CDR3 gives the full variable domain: ETGVTQSPTHLIKTRGQQVTLRCSSQSGHNTVSWYQQALGQGPQFIFQYYREEENGRGNFPPRFSGLQFPNYSSELNVNALELDDSALYLCASSLKAGGEETQYFGPGTRLLVL.

The rearrangement joins TRBV29-1 to TRBJ2-5; the match to TRBD2 covers 7 bases. The V and J ends lost 0 bases and 5 bases, in that order; junction bases with no gene match: 9. Germline V gene data show CDR1 as SQVTM and CDR2 as ANQGSEA. CDR3 length: 15 residues. CDR3 protein: CSVEDRGESAETQYF. The DNA of the CDR3 is TGCAGCGTTGAAGATCGGGGGGAATCGGCGGAGACCCAGTACTTC. Variable domain in full (rest from reference TRBV29-1 and TRBJ2-5): SAVISQKPSRDICQRGTSLTIQCQVDSQVTMMFWYRQQPGQSLTLIATANQGSEATYESGFVIDKFPISRPNLTFSTLTVSNMSPEDSSIYLCSVEDRGESAETQYFGPGTRLLVL.

The chain uses TRBV9 and TRBJ2-1; 9 positions agree with TRBD2. Germline lookup yields CDR1 SGDLS and CDR2 YYNGEE. After removal of 1 base from V and 0 bases from J, the junction contained 2 bases not matched to a gene. This CDR3 region has 16 residues. As DNA, the CDR3 is TGTGCCAGCAGCGTACTAGCGGGGACCTCCTACAATGAGCAGTTCTTC. The encoded protein is CASSVLAGTSYNEQFF. Based on the CDR3 plus reference TRBV9 and TRBJ2-1, the full variable domain is DSGVTQTPKHLITATGQRVTLRCSPRSGDLSVYWYQQSLDQGLQFLIQYYNGEERAKGNILERFSAQQFPDLHSELNLSSLELGDSALYFCASSVLAGTSYNEQFFGPGTRLTVL.

This sequence joins TRBV5-8 and TRBJ2-1; D not certain. CDR3 size: 12 residues. Germline V lookup: CDR1 SGHTS, CDR2 YDEGEE. Trimming took 1 base from V and 7 from J, leaving 6 bases between them. The CDR3 coding sequence is TGTGCCAGCAGCTTGCGAATAAATGAGCAGTTCTTC. It is translated as CASSLRINEQFF.

J is TRBJ2-3 and V is TRBV9; D not certain. CDR1 SGDLS and CDR2 YYNGEE come from the germline V gene. V lost 0 bases and J 0 bases, leaving 8 bases between the germline ends. This CDR3 has 15 residues. The CDR3 loop reads CASSVVAYSTDTQYF. Here the CDR3 DNA reads TGTGCCAGCAGCGTAGTCGCCTATAGCACAGATACGCAGTATTTT.

The V and J genes are TRBV4-1 and TRBJ2-5; D is possibly TRBD1 or TRBD2 (6 bases each). The CDR3 has 18 residues. The V gene lost 1 base and the J gene lost 1 base, with 19 bases spanning the gap. Germline V gene data show CDR1 as MGHRA and CDR2 as YSYEKL. The CDR3 reads CASSQVLLGGGIQETQYF. As DNA, the CDR3 is TGCGCCAGCAGCCAAGTCCTCCTAGGAGGGGGGATCCAAGAGACCCAGTACTTC.

The chain carries TRBV6-5 and TRBJ2-2; D remains unclear. The CDR3 has 13 residues. Trimming left V 2 bases short and J 6 bases short, with 7 bases between. Germline CDR1 MNHEY, CDR2 SVGAGI. CDR3 loop: CASSYVDAGELFF. The CDR3 nucleotides are TGTGCCAGCAGTTACGTAGACGCCGGGGAGCTGTTTTTT.

J is TRBJ2-5 and V is TRBV7-9, with 7 positions matching TRBD2. The CDR3 runs 16 residues. V dropped 1 base and J dropped 5; count of bases not matched to a gene: 10. CDR1 and CDR2 (germline): SEHNR, FQNEAQ (reference sequence). CDR3 amino acids: CASSLVAGGFRETQYF. The CDR3 DNA reads as TGTGCCAGCAGCTTAGTCGCCGGGGGGTTTCGGGAGACCCAGTACTTC.

In its sample, this clone was seen a few times. The rearrangement joins TRBV27 to TRBJ1-1; no clear D gene. V lost 0 bases and J 6 bases, leaving 11 bases between the germline ends. The CDR3 has 14 amino acids. The V gene's germline CDR1 is MNHEY and CDR2 SMNVEV (reference sequence). The CDR3 DNA follows: TGTGCCAGCAGTTTATCCGTGGCAGACCCTGAAGCTTTCTTT. Amino acid sequence: CASSLSVADPEAFF.

CDR3 sequence: CSVEWDMNTEAFF. Written as DNA, the CDR3 is TGCAGCGTTGAGTGGGACATGAACACTGAAGCTTTCTTT. V and J are TRBV29-1 and TRBJ1-1; TRBD1 is a possible D gene (6 bases). CDR1 SQVTM and CDR2 ANQGSEA come from the germline V gene. The germline V and J ends were trimmed by 3 bases and 0 bases, with 8 bases remaining between them. The CDR3 runs 13 residues. Full variable domain (outside the CDR3, taken from reference TRBV29-1 and TRBJ1-1): SAVISQKPSRDICQRGTSLTIQCQVDSQVTMMFWYRQQPGQSLTLIATANQGSEATYESGFVIDKFPISRPNLTFSTLTVSNMSPEDSSIYLCSVEWDMNTEAFFGQGTRLTVV.

The rearrangement links TRBV6-4 to TRBJ2-3, with D possibly called TRBD1 or TRBD2 (5 bases each). The V and J ends lost 4 bases and 3 bases respectively, with 14 bases between them. The CDR3 contains 15 residues. Looked up from germline, CDR1 is MRHNA and CDR2 is SNTAGT. CDR3 region: CASSVAADTTDTQYF. The CDR3 DNA reads TGTGCCAGCAGTGTGGCAGCGGACACTACAGATACGCAGTATTTT.

This clone was counted only a few times. The rearrangement joins TRBV29-1 to TRBJ2-2; D tentatively fits TRBD1 or TRBD2 (5 bases each). The CDR3 consists of 14 residues. From germline, CDR1 is SQVTM and CDR2 ANQGSEA. V was pared by 3 bases and J by 3 bases, with 11 bases between. The CDR3 spells CSVEGQEDTGELFF. In DNA form, the CDR3 reads TGCAGCGTTGAGGGGCAGGAGGACACCGGGGAGCTGTTTTTT.

The chain is built from TRBV4-1 and TRBJ2-7; D perhaps matches TRBD2 (6 bases). V was shortened by 0 bases and J by 2 bases, with 11 bases between the two germline ends. The CDR3 spans 15 residues. CDR1 is MGHRA, CDR2 YSYEKL, per germline. CDR3 sequence: CASSQDTSPPYEQYF. CDR3 sequence (DNA): TGCGCCAGCAGCCAAGACACTAGCCCGCCCTACGAGCAGTACTTC.

The J gene is TRBJ2-7, the V gene TRBV7-2; D ambiguous. The CDR3 length is 14 residues. Germline lookup yields CDR1 SGHTA and CDR2 FQGNSA. Trimming took off 6 bases at V and 5 bases at J, with 17 bases between the two ends. This CDR3 is CASRHNSVLDEQYF. The CDR3 DNA reads TGTGCCAGCAGACACAACAGTGTCTTAGACGAGCAGTACTTC.

The chain carries TRBV5-1 and TRBJ2-7; 7 positions agree with TRBD1. The trim removed 4 bases at V and 6 bases at J, leaving 4 bases unmatched. The germline V gene has CDR1 SGHRS and CDR2 YFSETQ. This CDR3 has 12 residues. CDR3 residues: CASSHDRVEQYF. CDR3 in DNA: TGCGCCAGCAGCCATGACAGGGTCGAGCAGTACTTC. The full variable domain, rest sourced from reference TRBV5-1 and TRBJ2-7, is KAGVTQTPRYLIKTRGQQVTLSCSPISGHRSVSWYQQTPGQGLQFLFEYFSETQRNKGNFPGRFSGRQFSNSRSEMNVSTLELGDSALYLCASSHDRVEQYFGPGTRLTVT.

The V call is TRBV4-1, the J call TRBJ2-5; D possibly corresponds to TRBD1 (5 bases). The CDR3 length is 13 residues. The V end was cut by 0 bases, the J end by 5 bases, with 7 bases between. Germline V lookup: CDR1 MGHRA, CDR2 YSYEKL. CDR3: CASSQDRAETQYF. The DNA of the CDR3 is TGCGCCAGCAGCCAAGACAGGGCTGAGACCCAGTACTTC.

V is TRBV28 and J is TRBJ2-1; possible D gene TRBD1, 6 bases. Germline values: CDR1 MDHEN, CDR2 SYDVKM. With 6 bases removed from V and 3 bases from J, the gap between germline ends came to 18 bases. The CDR3 has 16 residues. CDR3 sequence (DNA): TGTGCCAGCAGCCCACGTCTCAGGGGACGCTACAATGAGCAGTTCTTC. Residues: CASSPRLRGRYNEQFF.

This clone was recorded only once. The junction does not match germline at one end; this may be a read error. The rearrangement joins TRBV29-1 to TRBJ1-1; no firm D call. The CDR3 sequence is 13 residues long. The germline V gene has CDR1 SQVTM and CDR2 ANQGSEA. The DNA for the CDR3 is TGCAGCGTCGAAGTACACATGAACACTGAAGCTTTCTTT. It encodes CSVEVHMNTEAFF.

The chain recombines TRBV4-1 with TRBJ2-2; D is perhaps TRBD1 (5 bases). Between the trimmed V and J ends, which lost 1 base and 2 bases, there was a span of 14 bases. Germline CDR1 and CDR2: MGHRA and YSYEKL. The CDR3 loop spans 17 amino acids. For the CDR3, the DNA is TGCGCCAGCAGCCAAGCGGTCCGGACACCAAACACCGGGGAGCTGTTTTTT. Translating gives CASSQAVRTPNTGELFF.

This clone was observed at least ten times. The chain recombines TRBV4-3 with TRBJ2-1; 7 bases map to TRBD2. The germline V gene has CDR1 LGHNA and CDR2 YSLEER. The ends lost 2 bases at V and 0 bases at J; junction bases unmatched: 7. There are 17 residues in the CDR3. In DNA, the CDR3 is TGCGCCAGCAGCCAAACCTTCGGGGGGTTCTCCTACAATGAGCAGTTCTTC. This sequence encodes CASSQTFGGFSYNEQFF.

The CDR3 DNA reads TGTGCCAGCAGCCAGGGTACCCCCCTCTTGAACACTGAAGCTTTCTTT. Its protein product is CASSQGTPLLNTEAFF. The chain joins TRBV25-1 to TRBJ1-1; tentatively, D is TRBD1 (5 bases). CDR3 length equals 16 residues. The V and J ends lost 6 bases and 0 bases respectively, with 17 bases between them. Germline values: CDR1 MGHDK, CDR2 SYGVNS.